This T cell receptor (beta chain) was sequenced in a study of OX40 agonist ivuxolimab in advanced cancers. Germline V gives CDR1 WSHSY, CDR2 SAAADI. This CDR3 has 14 residues. V lost 6 bases and J lost 6, with 15 bases in between. Generated by immunoSEQ multiplex PCR, the TCRdb table keeps only in-frame clones and is missing some. The sample carries 75,000 to 80,000 clones, 80% to 90% recorded once. A note on this clone: What it recognizes is unknown.

The study's findings and limits: In CD8+ T cells, expanded clones were on average more numerous than in CD4+.

The TCR comes from an adult with an advanced solid tumor such as melanoma, head and neck, liver or kidney cancer. The gene calls are TRBV10-2 and TRBJ1-5, with D possibly matching TRBD1 (5 bases). Sequencing used CD4+ or CD8+ T cells sorted from blood, obtained in a trial of the OX40 agonist ivuxolimab. CDR3 loop: CASSSGRGVQPQHF. The CDR3 coding sequence is TGCGCCAGCAGCTCAGGGAGGGGTGTTCAGCCCCAGCATTTT.